Following are 5 T cell receptor beta chains from one sample sequenced in a study of regulatory T cells in long-lasting Graves disease. Construction of the TCR beta libraries employed iRepertoire HTBI primers in conjunction with Arm-PCR of CDR3 regions. TCRdb analysed the multiplex PCR reads with MiXCR anew, one entry per CDR3 protein. The sample holds approximately 400,000 distinct CDR3 sequences, under 15% seen once. Time point reported: newly diagnosed GD, antithyroid drugs for less than 3 months. From RNA extracted from PBMCs, the TCR library was made. In addition, the sample was reused for a study of T cells in Graves' hyperthyroidism and ophthalmopathy.

This material consisted of peripheral blood mononuclear cells (PBMCs), taken at new diagnosis, from a patient treated with antithyroid drugs. Source of these receptors: a woman under 40 with Graves disease.

This clonotype turned up a few times. This chain uses TRBV29-1 with TRBJ2-2; 12 nucleotides align to TRBD2. The trim removed 5 bases at V and 6 bases at J, leaving 4 bases unmatched. This CDR3 comprises 14 residues. Germline CDR1 SQVTM, CDR2 ANQGSEA. The CDR3 here is CSVPSGRAAGELFF. CDR3 nucleotide sequence: TGCAGCGTTCCTAGCGGGAGGGCCGCCGGGGAGCTGTTTTTT.

This clonotype appeared a few times. This rearrangement joins TRBV20-1 to TRBJ2-2; D possibly matches TRBD1 or TRBD2 (5 bases each). The germline gives CDR1 DFQATT, CDR2 SNEGSKA (reference sequence). The CDR3 has 14 residues. V dropped 0 bases and J dropped 2 bases, with 7 bases sitting between them. CDR3: CSARDGGNTGELFF. Written as DNA, the CDR3 is TGCAGTGCTAGAGATGGGGGAAACACCGGGGAGCTGTTTTTT.

This clonotype was counted at least ten times. V gene TRBV12-3 or TRBV12-4 combines with J gene TRBJ1-3, with 8 positions matching TRBD1. The CDR3 spans 18 residues. V shed 5 bases and J 1 base; nucleotides not matched to a gene: 13. CDR3 sequence reads: CASSPGTGHGSSGNTIYF. CDR3 nucleotides: TGTGCCAGCAGTCCCGGGACAGGACACGGCTCTTCTGGAAACACCATATATTTT.

The chain joins TRBV12-3 or TRBV12-4 to TRBJ2-2; 8 nucleotides line up with TRBD2. With 6 bases clipped from V and 4 bases from J, the junction kept 16 bases outside the gene matches. This CDR3 spans 18 amino acids. CDR3 in amino acids: CASRYQREWVPSTGELFF. The CDR3 DNA follows: TGTGCCAGCAGGTACCAGCGGGAGTGGGTCCCGAGCACCGGGGAGCTGTTTTTT.

This chain links TRBV6-2 or TRBV6-3 with TRBJ1-1; D gene unclear. The ends were cut back, 2 bases at V and 1 base at J, with 11 bases in the middle. Germline lookup yields CDR1 MNHEY and CDR2 SVGEGT. This CDR3 is 15 amino acids long. CDR3 nucleotide sequence: TGTGCCAGCAGTTACGGTCGGATCCCGAACACTGAAGCTTTCTTT. Encoded protein: CASSYGRIPNTEAFF.